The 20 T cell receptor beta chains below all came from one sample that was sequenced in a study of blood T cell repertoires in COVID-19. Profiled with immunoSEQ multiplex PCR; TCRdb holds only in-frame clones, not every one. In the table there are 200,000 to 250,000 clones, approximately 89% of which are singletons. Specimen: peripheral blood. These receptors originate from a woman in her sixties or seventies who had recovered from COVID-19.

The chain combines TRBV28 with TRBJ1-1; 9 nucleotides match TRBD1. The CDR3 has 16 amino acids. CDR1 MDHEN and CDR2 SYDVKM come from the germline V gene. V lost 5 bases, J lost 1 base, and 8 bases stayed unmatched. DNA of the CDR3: TGTGCCAGCAGTCCCGGGACAGGGTGGGGGAACACTGAAGCTTTCTTT. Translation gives CASSPGTGWGNTEAFF.

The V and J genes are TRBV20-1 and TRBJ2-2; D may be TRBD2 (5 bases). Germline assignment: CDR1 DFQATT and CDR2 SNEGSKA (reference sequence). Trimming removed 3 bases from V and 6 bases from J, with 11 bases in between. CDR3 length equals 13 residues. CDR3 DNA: TGCAGTGCTAGTCGGGATGGGCCCGGGGAGCTGTTTTTT. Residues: CSASRDGPGELFF.

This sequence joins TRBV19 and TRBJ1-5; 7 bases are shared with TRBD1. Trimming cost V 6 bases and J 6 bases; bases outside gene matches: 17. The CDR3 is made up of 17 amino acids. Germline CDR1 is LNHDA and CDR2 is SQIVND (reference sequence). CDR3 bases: TGTGCCAGTAGCCGGGTGGGGGATACAGGGGTCGGTCAGCCCCAGCATTTT. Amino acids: CASSRVGDTGVGQPQHF.

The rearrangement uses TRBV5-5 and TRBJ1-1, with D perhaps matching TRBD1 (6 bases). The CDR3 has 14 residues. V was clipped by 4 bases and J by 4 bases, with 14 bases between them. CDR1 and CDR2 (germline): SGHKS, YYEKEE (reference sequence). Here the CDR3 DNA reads TGTGCCAGCAGCCCGGACAGAGCCGGCACTGAAGCTTTCTTT. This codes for CASSPDRAGTEAFF.

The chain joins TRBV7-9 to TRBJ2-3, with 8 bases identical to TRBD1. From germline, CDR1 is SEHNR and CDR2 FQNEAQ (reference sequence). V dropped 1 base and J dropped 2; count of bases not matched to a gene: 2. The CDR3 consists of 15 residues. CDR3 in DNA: TGTGCCAGCAGCTTAGACAGGGGGTACACAGATACGCAGTATTTT. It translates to CASSLDRGYTDTQYF.

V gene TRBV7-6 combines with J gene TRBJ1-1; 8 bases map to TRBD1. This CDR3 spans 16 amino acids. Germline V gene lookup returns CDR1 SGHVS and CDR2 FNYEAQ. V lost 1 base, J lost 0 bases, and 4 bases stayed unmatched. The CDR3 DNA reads TGTGCCAGCAGCTTAGAGACAGGGGCGATGAACACTGAAGCTTTCTTT. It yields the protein CASSLETGAMNTEAFF. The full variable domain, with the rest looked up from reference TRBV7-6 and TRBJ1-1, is GAGVSQSPRYKVTKRGQDVALRCDPISGHVSLYWYRQALGQGPEFLTYFNYEAQQDKSGLPNDRFSAERPEGSISTLTIQRTEQRDSAMYRCASSLETGAMNTEAFFGQGTRLTVV.

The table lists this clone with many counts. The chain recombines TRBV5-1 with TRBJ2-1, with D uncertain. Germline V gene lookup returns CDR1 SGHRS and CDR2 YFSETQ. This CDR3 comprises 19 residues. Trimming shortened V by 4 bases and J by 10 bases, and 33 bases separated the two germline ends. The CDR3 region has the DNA TGCGCCAGCAGCCCCCGGCAGCGTTCTCTGATGGAGTTTTCGTACGAGCAGTTCTTC. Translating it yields CASSPRQRSLMEFSYEQFF.

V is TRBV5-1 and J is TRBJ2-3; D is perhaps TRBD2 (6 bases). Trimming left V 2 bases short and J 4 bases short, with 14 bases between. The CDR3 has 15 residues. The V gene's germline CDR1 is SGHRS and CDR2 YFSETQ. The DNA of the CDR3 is TGCGCCAGCAGCTTCGGACCCGGAGGGGCAGATACGCAGTATTTT. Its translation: CASSFGPGGADTQYF.

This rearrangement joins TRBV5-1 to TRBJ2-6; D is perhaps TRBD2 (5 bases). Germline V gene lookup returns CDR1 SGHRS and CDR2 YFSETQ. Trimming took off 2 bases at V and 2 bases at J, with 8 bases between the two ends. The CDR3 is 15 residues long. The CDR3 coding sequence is TGCGCCAGCAGCTTAGCCGGGACTGGGGCCAACGTCCTGACTTTC. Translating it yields CASSLAGTGANVLTF.

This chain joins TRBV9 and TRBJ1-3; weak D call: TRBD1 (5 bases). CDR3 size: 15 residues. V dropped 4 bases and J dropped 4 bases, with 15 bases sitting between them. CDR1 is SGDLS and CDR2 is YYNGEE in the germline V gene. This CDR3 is CASSPGTADGNTIYF. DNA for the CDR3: TGTGCCAGCAGCCCCGGGACTGCCGACGGAAACACCATATATTTT.

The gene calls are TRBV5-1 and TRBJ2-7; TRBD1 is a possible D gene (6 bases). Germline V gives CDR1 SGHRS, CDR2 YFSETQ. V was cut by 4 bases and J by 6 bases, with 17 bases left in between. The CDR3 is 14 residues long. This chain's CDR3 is CASSGGATGAEQYF. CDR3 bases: TGCGCCAGCAGCGGCGGCGCGACAGGTGCCGAGCAGTACTTC.

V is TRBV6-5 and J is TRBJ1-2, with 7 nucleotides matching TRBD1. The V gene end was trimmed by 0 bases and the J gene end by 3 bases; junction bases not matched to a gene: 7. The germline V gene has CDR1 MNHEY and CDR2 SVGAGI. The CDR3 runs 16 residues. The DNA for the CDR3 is TGTGCCAGCAGTTACTCAAGCAGGGGGGAGTACTATGGCTACACCTTC. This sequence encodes CASSYSSRGEYYGYTF.

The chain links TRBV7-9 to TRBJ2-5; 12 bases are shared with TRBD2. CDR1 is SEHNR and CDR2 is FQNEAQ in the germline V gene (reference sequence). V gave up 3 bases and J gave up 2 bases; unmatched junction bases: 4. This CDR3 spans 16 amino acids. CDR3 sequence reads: CASSFGTSGPQETQYF. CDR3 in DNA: TGTGCCAGCAGCTTTGGGACTAGCGGGCCTCAAGAGACCCAGTACTTC. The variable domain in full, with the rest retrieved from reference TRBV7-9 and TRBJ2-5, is DTGVSQNPRHKITKRGQNVTFRCDPISEHNRLYWYRQTLGQGPEFLTYFQNEAQLEKSRLLSDRFSAERPKGSFSTLEIQRTEQGDSAMYLCASSFGTSGPQETQYFGPGTRLLVL.

CDR3 loop: CASSLTQGGEAFF. Here the CDR3 DNA reads TGTGCCAGCAGCTTAACCCAGGGAGGGGAAGCTTTCTTT. V and J are TRBV7-9 and TRBJ1-1, with D possibly being TRBD1 (5 bases). The CDR3 covers 13 residues. V was pared by 2 bases and J by 8 bases, with 12 bases between. Germline CDR1 is SEHNR and CDR2 is FQNEAQ (reference sequence).

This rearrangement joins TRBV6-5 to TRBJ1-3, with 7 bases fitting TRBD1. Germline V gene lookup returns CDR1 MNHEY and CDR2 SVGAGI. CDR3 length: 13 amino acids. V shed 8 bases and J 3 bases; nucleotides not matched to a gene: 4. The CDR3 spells CASARGHGNTIYF. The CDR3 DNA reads TGTGCCAGCGCGAGGGGGCATGGAAACACCATATATTTT.

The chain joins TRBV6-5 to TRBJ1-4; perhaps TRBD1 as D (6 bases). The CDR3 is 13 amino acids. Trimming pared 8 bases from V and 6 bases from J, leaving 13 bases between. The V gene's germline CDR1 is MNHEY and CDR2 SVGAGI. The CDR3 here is CASALGGDEKLFF. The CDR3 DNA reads TGTGCCAGCGCGCTAGGGGGTGATGAAAAACTGTTTTTT.

The CDR3 DNA is TGTGCCAGCAGCTGGCTGGAGGCTGGAAACACCATATATTTT. It yields the protein CASSWLEAGNTIYF. V usage is TRBV5-6 and J usage is TRBJ1-3; D is unclear. Germline V gene data show CDR1 as SGHDT and CDR2 as YYEEEE. V was shortened by 3 bases and J by 2 bases, with 9 bases between the two germline ends. The CDR3 is 14 residues long.

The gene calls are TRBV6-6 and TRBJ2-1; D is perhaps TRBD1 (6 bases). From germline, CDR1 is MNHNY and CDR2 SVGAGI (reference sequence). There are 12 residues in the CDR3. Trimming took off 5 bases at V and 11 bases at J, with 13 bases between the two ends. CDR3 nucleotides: TGTGCCAGCAGTCGGACCGGGACAAAGCAGTTCTTC. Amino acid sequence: CASSRTGTKQFF.

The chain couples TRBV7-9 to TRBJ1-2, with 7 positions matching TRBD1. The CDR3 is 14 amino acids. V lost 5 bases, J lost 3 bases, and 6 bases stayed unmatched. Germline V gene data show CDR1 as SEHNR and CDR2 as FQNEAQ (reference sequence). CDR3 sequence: CASSVRDRDYGYTF. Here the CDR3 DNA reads TGTGCCAGCAGCGTCCGCGACAGGGACTATGGCTACACCTTC.

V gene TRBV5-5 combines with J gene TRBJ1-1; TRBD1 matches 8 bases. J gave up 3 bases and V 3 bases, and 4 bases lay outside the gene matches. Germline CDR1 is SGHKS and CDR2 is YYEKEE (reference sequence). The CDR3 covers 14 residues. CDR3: CASSSWTGYTEAFF. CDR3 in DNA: TGTGCCAGCAGCTCTTGGACAGGGTACACTGAAGCTTTCTTT.